The next 11 T cell receptor beta chains were all read from a single sample in a study of blood T cell repertoires in COVID-19. The method was immunoSEQ multiplex PCR; TCRdb's version includes in-frame clones alone and lacks a portion of them. The sample has 200,000 to 300,000 clones, approximately 91% seen once; the top ten hold just over 2.5%. Sequencing used peripheral blood. The receptors come from a person under 35 with COVID-19, enrolled during active disease.

As DNA, the CDR3 is TGCGCCAGCAGCTTGGTTGCGGCCCGCTCCTACGAGCAGTACTTC. Protein: CASSLVAARSYEQYF. This chain links TRBV5-1 with TRBJ2-7, with D uncertain. The CDR3 consists of 15 residues. Per the germline V gene, CDR1 is SGHRS and CDR2 is YFSETQ. V gave up 0 bases and J gave up 0 bases, with 10 bases separating them.

The gene calls are TRBV15 and TRBJ2-4; weak D call: TRBD1 (5 bases). The CDR3 length is 11 residues. Germline CDR1 reads LNHNV; CDR2 reads YYDKDF (reference sequence). Between the trimmed V and J ends, which lost 8 bases and 6 bases, there was a span of 8 bases. CDR3 loop: CATGTGNIQYF. CDR3 in DNA: TGTGCCACCGGTACAGGAAACATTCAGTACTTC.

The chain has TRBV28 and TRBJ1-2; 9 bases are shared with TRBD1. The CDR3 length is 19 residues. Germline V gene sequence: CDR1 MDHEN, CDR2 SYDVKM. V dropped 2 bases and J dropped 6; count of bases not matched to a gene: 19. CDR3 protein: CASSLALGAGTGQVDGYTF. The CDR3 DNA reads as TGTGCCAGCAGTTTAGCACTCGGGGCCGGGACAGGGCAAGTCGATGGCTACACCTTC.

The V gene is TRBV7-8, the J gene TRBJ2-1; 11 bases map to TRBD2. In germline, CDR1 is SGHVS, CDR2 FQNEAQ. With V trimmed by 4 bases and J by 10 bases, 15 bases remained unmatched. This CDR3 has 17 amino acids. The CDR3 sequence: CASSSVTSGRISWEQFF. The CDR3 DNA reads as TGTGCCAGCAGCTCAGTTACTAGCGGGAGAATTTCTTGGGAGCAGTTCTTC.

This chain connects TRBV3-1 (or the pseudogene TRBV3-2) to TRBJ2-5, with 10 bases aligning to TRBD2. The CDR3 loop spans 17 amino acids. Germline V gives CDR1 LGHDT, CDR2 YNNKEL (reference sequence). With 0 bases clipped from V and 4 bases from J, the junction kept 8 bases outside the gene matches. The chain's CDR3 is CASSQERASGSLETQYF. For the CDR3, the DNA is TGTGCCAGCAGCCAAGAAAGGGCTAGCGGGAGTCTAGAGACCCAGTACTTC.

V usage is TRBV7-9 and J usage is TRBJ2-3; no definite D call. Trimming took off 6 bases at V and 2 bases at J, with 12 bases between the two ends. CDR1 and CDR2 from the germline V gene are SEHNR and FQNEAQ (reference sequence). The CDR3 runs to 14 residues. The CDR3 is CASSPQRITDTQYF. Written as DNA, the CDR3 is TGTGCCAGCAGTCCTCAGCGAATCACAGATACGCAGTATTTT.

The V call is TRBV2, the J call TRBJ1-1; D call uncertain. The CDR3 has 12 amino acids. Per germline, CDR1 SNHLY and CDR2 FYNNEI. Trimming stripped 5 bases from V and 6 bases from J, with 10 bases between. The CDR3 bases are TGTGCCAGCAGTTCCGGGGTCGCTGAAGCTTTCTTT. Encoded protein: CASSSGVAEAFF.

This chain's CDR3 is CASSPTGSTNTEAFF. CDR3 coding DNA: TGTGCCAGCTCACCTACCGGGAGCACGAACACTGAAGCTTTCTTT. The chain uses TRBV18 and TRBJ1-1, with D uncertain. The germline V gene encodes CDR1 KGHSH and CDR2 LQKENI. The CDR3 spans 15 residues. With 3 bases removed from V and 1 base from J, the gap between germline ends came to 12 bases. Supplemented by reference TRBV18 and TRBJ1-1, the full variable domain reads NAGVMQNPRHLVRRRGQEARLRCSPMKGHSHVYWYRQLPEEGLKFMVYLQKENIIDESGMPKERFSAEFPKEGPSILRIQQVVRGDSAAYFCASSPTGSTNTEAFFGQGTRLTVV.

The rearrangement joins TRBV5-1 to TRBJ1-1; D ambiguous. This CDR3 has 14 residues. The V end was cut by 2 bases, the J end by 5 bases, with 13 bases between. Germline V lookup: CDR1 SGHRS, CDR2 YFSETQ. The CDR3 DNA reads as TGCGCCAGCAGCTTTGATGGAGTAGAGACTGAAGCTTTCTTT. Its protein is CASSFDGVETEAFF.

This chain uses TRBV29-1 with TRBJ2-7, with 10 bases fitting TRBD2. Trimming at V came to 5 bases and at J to 7 bases, leaving 11 bases not matched to a gene. The CDR3 loop spans 14 amino acids. Germline V gene data show CDR1 as SQVTM and CDR2 as ANQGSEA. The DNA of the CDR3 is TGCAGCGTTCAACCCCTAGCGGGAGTGTATGAGCAGTACTTC. The encoded protein is CSVQPLAGVYEQYF.

The V gene is TRBV9, the J gene TRBJ2-1; 7 nucleotides agree with TRBD1. This CDR3 is built from 12 residues. J lost 7 bases, V lost 3 bases, and 1 base had no gene match. Germline V gives CDR1 SGDLS, CDR2 YYNGEE. Here the CDR3 reads CASSGQGNEQFF. The CDR3 DNA sequence: TGTGCCAGCAGCGGACAGGGTAATGAGCAGTTCTTC.